Sequencing of this T cell receptor (beta chain) was carried out in a study of blood T cell repertoires in COVID-19 (TCRdb year 2020). Looking at the study overall: Collaborator samples came from the United States, Italy and Spain and covered acute and convalescent phases of COVID-19. The material from the prospective study consisted of cDNA or gDNA derived from T cells, B-cell-depleted T cells, or PBMCs. A de-identified subject ID, COVID-19 status, age in years and sex were almost always included in the sample metadata. A freely available public database, intended as a resource for researchers studying the immune response to SARS-CoV-2, is where the repertoires were released. Subjects who had been exposed to COVID-19, were actively infected with it, or had recovered from it provided the deeply sampled blood TCRbeta repertoires that made up the dataset. Samples came from the ongoing ImmuneRACE study (first 160 participants) plus 1,254 subjects from 6 global collaborators. Where HLA class I and class II types were available, the types were taken from metadata supplied by the sample provider, not from assay-based typing.

Points the paper makes about the study in general: Clinical and demographic metadata were provided uncurated, with the amount varying by source and participant.

TCRbeta CDR3 regions were amplified from genomic DNA using the immunoSEQ Assay, a bias-controlled multiplex PCR. The original pipeline was this. The number of nucleated cells in each sample was estimated from the amplification of reference gene primers within the assay. To quantify the absolute abundance of each unique TCRbeta CDR3 rearrangement, sequence reads were collapsed and filtered. Productive Simpson clonality was computed per sample as the square root of Simpson's diversity index over productive rearrangements. This immuneACCESS table, as held by TCRdb, lists in-frame sequences with V and J called but not all clones. Of the missing ones, under half trace to an unresolved V gene in checked studies; the others have no known cause. V and J calls and clone size follow that table, whereas D and trimming were derived from the DNA. Within this sample are under 250,000 clones, with approximately 82% of them counted one time only. 13% of the sample is taken by the ten largest.

From the cysteine up to the phenylalanine, the CDR3 has a length of 17 residues. Here the CDR3 DNA is all that survives: 51 bases in frame from base 1. This clone was seen just once. It lacks a known antigen. Base qualities are not recorded, but no much larger clone differs from it by a single base. Each collaborating institution followed its own protocols to collect whole blood in K2EDTA tubes. For TCRbeta analysis, collaborators shipped samples in one of three forms: frozen whole blood, isolated PBMCs, or DNA extracted from either of those sample types. This clonotype was obtained from a human donor in a cohort sampled during active COVID-19. The sample was peripheral blood. The rearranged chain carries TRBV21-1 and TRBJ1-5. TRBV21-1 represents a pseudogene. At the DNA level, the sequence is TGTGCCAGCAGCAGAGAGGGGGGGAAATTAAAGAATCAGCCCCAGCATTTT. This yields the protein CASSREGGKLKNQPQHF.